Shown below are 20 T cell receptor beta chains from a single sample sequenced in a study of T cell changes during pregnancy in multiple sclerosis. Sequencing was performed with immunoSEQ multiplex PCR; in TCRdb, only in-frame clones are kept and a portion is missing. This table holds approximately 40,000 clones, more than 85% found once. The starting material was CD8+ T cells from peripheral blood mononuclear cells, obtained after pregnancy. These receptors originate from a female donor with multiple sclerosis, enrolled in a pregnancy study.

The CDR3 is CASSVYRGNSPLHF. For the CDR3, the DNA is TGTGCCAGCAGTGTCTACCGAGGAAATTCACCCCTCCACTTT. This sequence joins TRBV6-1 and TRBJ1-6; D gene unclear. Germline CDR1 and CDR2: MNHNS and SASEGT. V was trimmed by 4 bases and J by 7 bases, leaving 11 bases between them. CDR3 length: 14 amino acids.

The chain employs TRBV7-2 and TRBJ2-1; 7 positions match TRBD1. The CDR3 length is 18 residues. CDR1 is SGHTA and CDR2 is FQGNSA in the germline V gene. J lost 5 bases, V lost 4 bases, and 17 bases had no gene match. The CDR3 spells CASSYLKSADRPNNEQFF. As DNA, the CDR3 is TGTGCCAGCAGCTACCTTAAGTCTGCGGACAGGCCAAACAATGAGCAGTTCTTC.

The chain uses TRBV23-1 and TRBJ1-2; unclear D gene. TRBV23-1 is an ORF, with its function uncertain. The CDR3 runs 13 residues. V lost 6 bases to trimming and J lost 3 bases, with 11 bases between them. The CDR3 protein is CASSQTLDYGYTF. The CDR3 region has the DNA TGCGCCAGCAGCCAAACATTGGACTATGGCTACACCTTC.

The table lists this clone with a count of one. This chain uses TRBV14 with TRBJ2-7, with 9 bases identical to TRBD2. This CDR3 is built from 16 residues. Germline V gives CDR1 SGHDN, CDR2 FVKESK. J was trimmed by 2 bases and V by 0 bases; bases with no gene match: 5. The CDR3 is CASSQDRGGGAYEQYF. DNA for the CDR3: TGTGCCAGCAGCCAAGATAGGGGCGGGGGGGCCTACGAGCAGTACTTC.

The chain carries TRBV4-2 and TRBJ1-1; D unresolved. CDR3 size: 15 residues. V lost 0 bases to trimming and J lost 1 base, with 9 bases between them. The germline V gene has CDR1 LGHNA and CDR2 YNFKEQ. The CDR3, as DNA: TGTGCCAGCAGCCAAGAAGATCTCGGGAACACTGAAGCTTTCTTT. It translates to CASSQEDLGNTEAFF.

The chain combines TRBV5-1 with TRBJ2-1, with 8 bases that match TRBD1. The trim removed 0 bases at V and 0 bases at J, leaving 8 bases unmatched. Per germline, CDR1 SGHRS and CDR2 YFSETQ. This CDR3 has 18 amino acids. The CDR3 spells CASSLGPIGQGSYNEQFF. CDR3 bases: TGCGCCAGCAGCTTGGGTCCGATAGGACAGGGCTCCTACAATGAGCAGTTCTTC.

The CDR3 DNA reads as TGTGCCAGCAAAAGTTTCGGGAGCTACGAGCAGTACTTC. This translates into CASKSFGSYEQYF. The chain recombines TRBV27 with TRBJ2-7; D is possibly TRBD2 (6 bases). The germline V and J ends were trimmed by 7 bases and 3 bases, with 13 bases remaining between them. This CDR3 contains 13 residues. Germline V CDR1 and CDR2: MNHEY, SMNVEV (reference sequence).

CDR3 nucleotides: TGTGCCAGCAGCCATCCCAAACGAACAGGGTGGGCTTTCTTT. Amino acids: CASSHPKRTGWAFF. This chain joins TRBV4-2 and TRBJ1-1; maybe TRBD1 (6 bases). The CDR3 is 14 amino acids. Trimming shortened V by 3 bases and J by 11 bases, and 19 bases separated the two germline ends. Germline V gene lookup returns CDR1 LGHNA and CDR2 YNFKEQ.

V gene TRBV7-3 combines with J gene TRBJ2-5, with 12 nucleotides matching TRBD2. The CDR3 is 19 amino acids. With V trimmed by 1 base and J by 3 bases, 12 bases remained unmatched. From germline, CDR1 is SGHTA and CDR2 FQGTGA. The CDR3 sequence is CASSLNLSSGRAREETQYF. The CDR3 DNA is TGTGCCAGCAGCTTAAATCTGTCTAGCGGGAGGGCCAGGGAAGAGACCCAGTACTTC. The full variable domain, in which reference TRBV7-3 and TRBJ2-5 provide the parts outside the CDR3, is GAGVSQTPSNKVTEKGKYVELRCDPISGHTALYWYRQSLGQGPEFLIYFQGTGAADDSGLPNDRFFAVRPEGSVSTLKIQRTERGDSAVYLCASSLNLSSGRAREETQYFGPGTRLLVL.

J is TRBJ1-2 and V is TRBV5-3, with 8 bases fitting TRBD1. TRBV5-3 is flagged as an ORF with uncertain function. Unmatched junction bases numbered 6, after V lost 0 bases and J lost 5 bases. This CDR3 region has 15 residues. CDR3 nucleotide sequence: TGTGCCAGAAGCTTGGTAGCGACAGGGGTATATGGCTACACCTTC. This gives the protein CARSLVATGVYGYTF.

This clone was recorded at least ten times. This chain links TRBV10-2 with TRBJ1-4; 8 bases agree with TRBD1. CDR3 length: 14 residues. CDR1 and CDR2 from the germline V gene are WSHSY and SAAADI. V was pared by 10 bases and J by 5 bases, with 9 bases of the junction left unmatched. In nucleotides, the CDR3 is TGCGCCACGTCTGACAGGGGACCCAATGAAAAACTGTTTTTT. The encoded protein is CATSDRGPNEKLFF.

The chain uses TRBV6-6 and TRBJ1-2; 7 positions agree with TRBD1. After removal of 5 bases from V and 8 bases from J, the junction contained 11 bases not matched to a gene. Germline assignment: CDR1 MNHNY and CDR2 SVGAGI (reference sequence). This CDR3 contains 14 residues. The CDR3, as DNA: TGTGCCAGCAGTCCACGGGGGACAGACGGAGGCTACACCTTC. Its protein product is CASSPRGTDGGYTF.

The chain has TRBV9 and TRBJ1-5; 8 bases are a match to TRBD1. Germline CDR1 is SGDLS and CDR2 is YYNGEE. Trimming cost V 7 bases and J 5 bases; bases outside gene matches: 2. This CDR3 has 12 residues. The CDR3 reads CASGTGDQPQHF. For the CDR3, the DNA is TGTGCCAGCGGGACAGGAGATCAGCCCCAGCATTTT.

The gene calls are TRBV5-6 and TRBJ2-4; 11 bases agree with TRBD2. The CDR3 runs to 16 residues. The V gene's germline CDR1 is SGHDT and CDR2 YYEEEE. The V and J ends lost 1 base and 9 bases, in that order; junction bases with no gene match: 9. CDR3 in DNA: TGTGCCAGCAGCTTGCCGGCTAGCGGGGGGCGAGGCATTCAGTACTTC. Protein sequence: CASSLPASGGRGIQYF.

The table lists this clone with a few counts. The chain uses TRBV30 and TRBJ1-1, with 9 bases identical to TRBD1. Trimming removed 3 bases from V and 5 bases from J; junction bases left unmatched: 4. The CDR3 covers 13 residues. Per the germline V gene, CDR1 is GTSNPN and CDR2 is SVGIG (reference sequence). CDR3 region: CAWRKTGGTEAFF. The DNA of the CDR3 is TGTGCCTGGAGAAAGACAGGGGGGACTGAAGCTTTCTTT.

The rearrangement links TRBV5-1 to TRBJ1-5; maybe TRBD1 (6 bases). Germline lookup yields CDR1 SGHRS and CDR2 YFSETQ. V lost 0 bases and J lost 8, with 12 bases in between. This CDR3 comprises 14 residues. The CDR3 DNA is TGCGCCAGCAGCTTGGGAGGGGGTCGTGAGCCCCAGCATTTT. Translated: CASSLGGGREPQHF.

For the CDR3, the DNA is TGTGCCAGCAGGGTGGGACTAGCGGGCCGCACCGGGGAGCTGTTTTTT. Protein sequence: CASRVGLAGRTGELFF. The V and J genes are TRBV2 and TRBJ2-2; TRBD2 matches 12 bases. CDR1 and CDR2 from the germline V gene are SNHLY and FYNNEI. CDR3 length: 16 residues. V lost 6 bases, J lost 4 bases, and 6 bases stayed unmatched.

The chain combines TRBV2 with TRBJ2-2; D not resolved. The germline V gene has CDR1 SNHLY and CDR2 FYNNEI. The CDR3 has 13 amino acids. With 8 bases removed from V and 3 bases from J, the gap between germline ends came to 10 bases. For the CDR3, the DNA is TGTGCCAGCCCCTCCTCGGACACCGGGGAGCTGTTTTTT. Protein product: CASPSSDTGELFF.

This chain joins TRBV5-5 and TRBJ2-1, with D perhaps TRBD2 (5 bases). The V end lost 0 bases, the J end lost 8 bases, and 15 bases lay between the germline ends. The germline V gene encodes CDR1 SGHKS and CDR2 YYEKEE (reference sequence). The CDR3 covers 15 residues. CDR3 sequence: CASSLGTVDGDEQFF. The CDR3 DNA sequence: TGTGCCAGCAGCTTGGGCACAGTGGACGGGGATGAGCAGTTCTTC.

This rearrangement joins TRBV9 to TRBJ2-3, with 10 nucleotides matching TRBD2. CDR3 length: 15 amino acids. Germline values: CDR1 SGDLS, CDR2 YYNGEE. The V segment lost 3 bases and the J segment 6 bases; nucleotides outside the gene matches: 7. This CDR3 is CASSESGGAVDTQYF. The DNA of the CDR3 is TGTGCCAGCAGCGAGAGCGGGGGGGCCGTTGATACGCAGTATTTT.